Given below is one T cell receptor beta chain in context. Antigen: not known. Its ends do not fully match the called genes, so a read error is possible. This CDR3 comprises 15 residues. Germline values: CDR1 SGHVS, CDR2 FQNEAQ. RNA was extracted from bulk tissue without any cell sorting. Three rounds of nested PCR, following a modified ARM-PCR protocol, produced the TCRbeta library. TCRdb called the multiplex PCR reads again in MiXCR, with one record for every CDR3 protein. The data show 91,000 or so distinct CDR3 sequences, about 66% seen once. The data derive from a study of tumor and adjacent non-tumor tissue in lung cancer. Notes on the study in general: Tumor TCR diversity, when higher, was linked to shorter survival. Top 100 clones took a larger repertoire share in normal lung. Compared with tumor, normal lung showed significantly lower TCR diversity.

The chain links TRBV7-8 to TRBJ2-1; perhaps TRBD1 as D (7 bases). The clonotype was recovered from a man in his 60s with non-small cell lung cancer. Input material: lung tumor tissue. The CDR3 spells CASSFFGQGGNEQLF. The DNA of the CDR3 is TGTGCCAGCAGCTTTTTCGGGCAGGGGGGTAATGAGCAGTTATTC.